These T cell receptor beta chains were read from a single sample in a study of T cell responses to AZD1222 COVID-19 vaccine. Produced via immunoSEQ multiplex PCR; TCRdb's table is partial and in-frame only. The repertoire holds tens of thousands of clones, with nearly 90% as singletons. The sequencing here drew on peripheral blood, taken on day 0 of AZD1222 vaccination. The receptor source for this set is an adult in good health. Both conserved end residues are part of each CDR3. A D gene is named only where the DNA matches it firmly. Size tells how often a clone was seen (once, few, many) or the class of an expanded clone, and some rows leave it out.

J	D	V	size	DNA	CDR3
TRBJ2-1	.	TRBV19	.	TGTGCCAGTACGGGCCACAATGAGCAGTTCTTC	CASTGHNEQFF
TRBJ2-2	.	TRBV9	.	TGTGCCAGCAGCGTATTAGCCGGGGAGCTGTTTTTT	CASSVLAGELFF
TRBJ1-1	.	TRBV6-2/TRBV6-3	.	TGTGCCAGCAGTTACTCGGCCACGGAGACTTTCTTT	CASSYSATETFF
TRBJ1-2	.	TRBV28	.	TGTGCCAGCAGTCCCCGGGACCCAACTAACTATGGCTACACCTTC	CASSPRDPTNYGYTF
TRBJ2-5	.	TRBV21-1	.	TGTGCCAGAACCACGGGACAGGTTTGTGAGACCCAGTACTTC	CARTTGQVCETQYF
TRBJ2-2	.	TRBV5-4	.	TGTGCCAGCAGCCTACAATTGGGACAAAACACCGGGGAGCTGTTTTTT	CASSLQLGQNTGELFF
TRBJ1-1	TRBD1	TRBV27	.	TGTGCCAGCAGTCCGACAGGGATGAACACTGAAGCTTTCTTT	CASSPTGMNTEAFF
TRBJ2-3	.	TRBV6-5	once	TGTGCCAGCAGTCAGGACTTCGGCACACATACGCAGTATTTT	CASSQDFGTHTQYF
TRBJ1-3	.	TRBV19	.	TGTGCCAGTAGTCGGCGAACTGGAAACACCATATATTTT	CASSRRTGNTIYF
TRBJ2-1	TRBD1	TRBV18	.	TGTGCCAGCTCACCCCCGAAAACAGGGGTAAATCGTTTCTACAATGAGCAGTTCTTC	CASSPPKTGVNRFYNEQFF
TRBJ1-3	TRBD1	TRBV7-9	.	TGTGCCAGCAGCCAAGACAGGGATCGAAACACCATATATTTT	CASSQDRDRNTIYF
TRBJ1-2	.	TRBV6-6	few	TGTGCCAGCAGTTCGGACAGATATGGCTACACCTTC	CASSSDRYGYTF
TRBJ1-1	TRBD1	TRBV14	.	TGTGCCAGCAGCTACGCCGGGACAGGGGGCGAAACTGAAGCTTTCTTT	CASSYAGTGGETEAFF
TRBJ2-5	.	TRBV27	.	TGTGCCAGCAGTTTTAAGGGGGGCGCGCGGGCCCAAGAGACCCAGTACTTC	CASSFKGGARAQETQYF
TRBJ2-4	TRBD1	TRBV27	once	TGTGCCAGCAGTTTCACCCCCCGGGACAGGGGGCTGATTCAGTACTTC	CASSFTPRDRGLIQYF
TRBJ2-1	TRBD2	TRBV5-1	.	TGCGCCAGCAGCCCCGGGACTAGCAGCTACAATGAGCAGTTCTTC	CASSPGTSSYNEQFF
TRBJ2-7	TRBD2	TRBV10-3	.	TGTGCCATCAGTGGGATAGCGGGATACGAGCAGTACTTC	CAISGIAGYEQYF
TRBJ1-1	TRBD1	TRBV5-4	.	TGTGCCAGCAGCTTAACAGGGGCCCTTGAAGCTTTCTTT	CASSLTGALEAFF
TRBJ2-3	.	TRBV7-3	.	TGTGCCAGCAGCTTAGACGGTCTGGCCACAGATACGCAGTATTTT	CASSLDGLATDTQYF
TRBJ1-2	.	TRBV14	.	TGTGCCAGCAGCCTTCAGGGTCTCCGTGGCTACACCTTC	CASSLQGLRGYTF
TRBJ1-6	TRBD1	TRBV9	.	TGTGCCAGCAGCCTGGGACAGGGGAATTCACCCCTCCACTTT	CASSLGQGNSPLHF
TRBJ2-5	.	TRBV27	.	TGTGCCAGCAGTTTATCGTCGCAAGAGACCCAGTACTTC	CASSLSSQETQYF
TRBJ2-1	.	TRBV28	.	TGTGCCAGCAGTTTAGGAGGGGTAGGCAACAATGAGCAGTTCTTC	CASSLGGVGNNEQFF
TRBJ1-2	.	TRBV28	.	TGTGCCAGCAGTTTGCCGAGAAACTATGGCTACACCTTC	CASSLPRNYGYTF
TRBJ2-1	.	TRBV7-3	.	TGTGCCAGCAGCTTAATGATGGCGGGAAGCGGCAATGAGCAGTTCTTC	CASSLMMAGSGNEQFF
TRBJ2-1	TRBD2	TRBV6-2/TRBV6-3	.	TGTGCCAGCAACCCTAGCGGGAGCAGTGAGCAGTTCTTC	CASNPSGSSEQFF
TRBJ2-2	TRBD1	TRBV15	.	TGTGCCACCAGCGGAAAAGACAAGTACAGGGGGTTCGAGACCGGGGAGCTGTTTTTT	CATSGKDKYRGFETGELFF
TRBJ1-3	.	TRBV21-1	.	TGTGCCAGCAGCAAACTCCCAGAGGGGGAGGGGGGAATCTCTGGAAACACCATATATTTT	CASSKLPEGEGGISGNTIYF
TRBJ2-1	TRBD2	TRBV7-3	.	TGTGCCAGCAGCCAAGGCGGGACGAACCTAGCGGGTAATGAGCAGTTCTTC	CASSQGGTNLAGNEQFF
TRBJ1-1	.	TRBV12-3/TRBV12-4	.	TGTGCCAGCAGTTTCCCGAACACTGAAGCTTTCTTT	CASSFPNTEAFF
TRBJ2-3	.	TRBV27	once	TGTGCCAGCAGTTCCTACGGGTCTCACTCCACAGATACGCAGTATTTT	CASSSYGSHSTDTQYF
TRBJ1-6	TRBD1	TRBV14	.	TGTGCCAGCAGCGCCCGGACAGGGGTACGGTCACCCCTCCACTTT	CASSARTGVRSPLHF
TRBJ1-1	.	TRBV7-2	.	TGTGCCAGCAGCCCCCATCACACGAACACTGAAGCTTTCTTT	CASSPHHTNTEAFF
TRBJ1-2	.	TRBV12-5	.	TGTGCTAGTGGTTTGGTAATTTCGTCATCCGGGGGACATGGCTACACCTTC	CASGLVISSSGGHGYTF
TRBJ2-7	.	TRBV28	.	TGTGCCAGCAGGGGGGCGGGATCACCTATTTACGAGCAGTACTTC	CASRGAGSPIYEQYF
TRBJ2-3	.	TRBV7-3	.	TGTGCCAGCAGCTTAGGGCGGGACATAGACACAGATACGCAGTATTTT	CASSLGRDIDTDTQYF
TRBJ2-2	.	TRBV19	.	TGTGCCAGTAGTACGGGCAGGCAAAGAACCGGGGAGCTGTTTTTT	CASSTGRQRTGELFF
TRBJ1-4	.	TRBV7-8	once	TGTGCCAGCAGCTTCTTAGGGGCGACTAATGAAAAACTGTTTTTT	CASSFLGATNEKLFF
TRBJ1-2	.	TRBV7-2	.	TGTGCCAGCAGCAATTTCCGGGGGAATGGCTACACCTTC	CASSNFRGNGYTF
TRBJ1-1	TRBD1	TRBV24-1	.	TGTGCCACAAGGCCCCAGGGGGGTTCTGAAGCTTTCTTT	CATRPQGGSEAFF
TRBJ2-2	TRBD1	TRBV9	.	TGTGCCAGCAGCGACCGGGACAGGGGGCAAGGGTGGCCCACCGGGGAGCTGTTTTTT	CASSDRDRGQGWPTGELFF
TRBJ1-1	TRBD1	TRBV28	.	TGTGCCAGCAGTTTACCCTCACAGGGGGCGTCTGAAGCTTTCTTT	CASSLPSQGASEAFF
TRBJ2-7	TRBD1	TRBV19	few	TGTGCCAGTAGTATTAGAGACAGGGTGGCCTACGAGCAGTACTTC	CASSIRDRVAYEQYF
TRBJ1-4	.	TRBV5-1	.	TGCGCCAGCAGCTTGTGGGGTAGGGGTTGGTCAGCAAATGAAAAACTGTTTTTT	CASSLWGRGWSANEKLFF
TRBJ1-1	.	TRBV19	.	TGTGCCAGTAGTATCCGCACAGGGATGAACACTGAAGCTTTCTTT	CASSIRTGMNTEAFF
TRBJ1-1	.	TRBV7-9	.	TGTGCCAGCAGCCAGGGGTCTCTTATCGACACTGAAGCTTTCTTT	CASSQGSLIDTEAFF
TRBJ2-1	TRBD2	TRBV15	once	TGTGCCACCAGCAAGACTAGCGGAACCTACAATGAGCAGTTCTTC	CATSKTSGTYNEQFF
TRBJ2-5	TRBD2	TRBV19	.	TGTGCCAGTAGTATATCTGGCGGGTTAGCGGGGGAGACCCAGTACTTC	CASSISGGLAGETQYF